The 5 T cell receptor beta chains presented below share a single source sample, sequenced in a study of cytomegalovirus exposure and HLA in healthy donors. The PCR had 60 Vbeta and 13 Jbeta primers. TCRdb's table, derived via immunoSEQ multiplex PCR, lists solely in-frame clones and lacks some. The sample holds 170,000 or so clones, over 60% seen once. Sequences were obtained from PBMCs. Receptor source: a middle-aged woman in good health and CMV-seronegative.

This clone was picked up a small number of times. The chain is built from TRBV7-9 and TRBJ2-2; 7 bases are shared with TRBD2. CDR1 SEHNR and CDR2 FQNEAQ come from the germline V gene (reference sequence). Trimming cost V 6 bases and J 7 bases; bases outside gene matches: 8. This CDR3 contains 14 residues. CDR3 protein: CASRQPGGVGELFF. The CDR3 DNA follows: TGTGCCAGCAGGCAGCCGGGGGGAGTCGGGGAGCTGTTTTTT.

The chain links TRBV7-2 to TRBJ2-7; D gene ambiguous. Germline values: CDR1 SGHTA, CDR2 FQGNSA. Trimming took 5 bases from V and 4 from J, leaving 9 bases between them. There are 12 residues in the CDR3. The CDR3 reads CASSLFGYEQYF. The CDR3 DNA sequence: TGTGCCAGCAGCCTCTTCGGGTACGAGCAGTACTTC.

This clone has only one observation. V usage is TRBV7-9 and J usage is TRBJ2-5; D uncertain. Germline loops: CDR1 SEHNR, CDR2 FQNEAQ (reference sequence). V was trimmed by 8 bases and J by 1 base, leaving 5 bases between them. The CDR3 loop spans 11 amino acids. The CDR3 nucleotides read TGTGCCAGCGTCCTCCAAGAGACCCAGTACTTC. It yields the protein CASVLQETQYF.

The chain uses TRBV28 and TRBJ1-3; D remains ambiguous. This CDR3 is built from 11 residues. Germline lookup yields CDR1 MDHEN and CDR2 SYDVKM. Trimming shortened V by 3 bases and J by 7 bases, and 4 bases separated the two germline ends. The CDR3 DNA reads as TGTGCCAGCAGTTTTTATAACACCATATATTTT. This sequence encodes CASSFYNTIYF.

CDR3 residues: CASSRYGLAGRNEQFF. The CDR3 nucleotides read TGTGCCAGCAGCCGCTATGGACTAGCGGGGCGCAATGAGCAGTTCTTC. The genes are TRBV13 and TRBJ2-1; 12 bases are shared with TRBD2. The V and J ends lost 5 bases and 6 bases, in that order; junction bases with no gene match: 8. CDR1 is PRHDT and CDR2 is FYEKMQ in the germline V gene (reference sequence). The CDR3 is 16 amino acids.